This TCR beta chain was retrieved from a study of OX40 agonist ivuxolimab in advanced cancers. Overall study: In three patients, partial responses were observed, one with hepatocellular carcinoma and two with cutaneous melanoma.

TCRdb's copy holds only in-frame clones and misses some; the assay was immunoSEQ multiplex PCR. The sample contains around 64,000 clones, roughly 80% of which appear only once. Any history of autoimmune disease or systemic immunosuppression disqualified patients. Of note for this clone: Antigen specificity is unknown.

Whole-study findings and limits: Among the lowest levels of clonal expansion were found in partial responders at 0.1-3.0 mg/kg.

The sequencing here drew on CD4+ or CD8+ T cells sorted from blood, taken in a trial of the OX40 agonist ivuxolimab. The TCR sequence derives from an adult with an advanced solid tumor such as melanoma, head and neck, liver or kidney cancer.

The CDR3 nucleotides read TGTGCCAGCAGTCGGGACAGGGGGACGAATGGCTACACCTTC. Translated: CASSRDRGTNGYTF. The chain recombines TRBV2 with TRBJ1-2; 11 bases match TRBD1. Trimming took 5 bases from V and 6 from J; bases not matched to a gene: 5. The CDR3 has 14 residues. The V gene's germline CDR1 is SNHLY and CDR2 FYNNEI. The full variable domain, rest sourced from reference TRBV2 and TRBJ1-2, is EPEVTQTPSHQVTQMGQEVILRCVPISNHLYFYWYRQILGQKVEFLVSFYNNEISEKSEIFDDQFSVERPDGSNFTLKIRSTKLEDSAMYFCASSRDRGTNGYTFGSGTRLTVV.